This entry lists 27 T cell receptor beta chains sequenced from one sample in a study of shared clonotypes between healthy human individuals. The repertoire was sequenced with immunoSEQ multiplex PCR; TCRdb's copy has only in-frame clones and lacks some. The table lists approximately 710,000 clones, around 91% of them singletons. The sequenced sample was memory CD8+ T cells from PBMCs. Specified subset: CD45RO+ cells pooled with CCR7-negative TemRA cells. Source of these receptors: a man aged 18 to 35 in good health. Some clones in this sample may be carry-over from other donors' samples.

The chain joins TRBV6-5 to TRBJ2-3; tentatively, D is TRBD2 (6 bases). Trimming left V 7 bases short and J 4 bases short, with 18 bases between. Germline V gives CDR1 MNHEY, CDR2 SVGAGI. The CDR3 length is 15 residues. CDR3 sequence reads: CASNMAGMVPDTQYF. CDR3 DNA: TGTGCCAGCAATATGGCGGGAATGGTGCCAGATACGCAGTATTTT.

CDR3 sequence reads: CASSLRPGANYGYTF. In DNA form, the CDR3 reads TGTGCCAGCAGCCTACGGCCGGGGGCTAACTATGGCTACACCTTC. This sequence joins TRBV6-5 and TRBJ1-2; possible D gene TRBD1, 5 bases. The V and J ends lost 6 bases and 0 bases respectively, with 14 bases between them. CDR3 length: 15 residues. Germline CDR1 is MNHEY and CDR2 is SVGAGI.

This chain joins TRBV4-3 and TRBJ2-5, with 8 bases identical to TRBD1. The ends lost 0 bases at V and 5 bases at J; junction bases unmatched: 5. The CDR3 length is 15 residues. Germline V gene lookup returns CDR1 LGHNA and CDR2 YSLEER. CDR3 in DNA: TGCGCCAGCAGCCAAGACCCAGGGGGCCGGGAGACCCAGTACTTC. The encoded protein is CASSQDPGGRETQYF.

The chain has TRBV9 and TRBJ2-1, with TRBD2 matching 7 bases. The CDR3 contains 15 residues. Germline V gene lookup returns CDR1 SGDLS and CDR2 YYNGEE. Trimming took 0 bases from V and 8 from J; bases not matched to a gene: 8. The CDR3 DNA follows: TGTGCCAGCAGCGTAGGGGTAGCGGGCGGCGATGAGCAGTTCTTC. Its protein is CASSVGVAGGDEQFF.

The CDR3 nucleotides are TGTGCCAGCAGCCGGACGAAATTGCACGAGCAGTACTTC. As protein: CASSRTKLHEQYF. J is TRBJ2-7 and V is TRBV6-1; D call uncertain. This CDR3 comprises 13 residues. Germline assignment: CDR1 MNHNS and CDR2 SASEGT. V lost 6 bases, J lost 5 bases, and 14 bases lay in between.

This chain joins TRBV7-2 and TRBJ2-4, with TRBD2 matching 9 bases. This CDR3 is 15 amino acids long. V gave up 2 bases and J gave up 9 bases; unmatched junction bases: 8. The germline V gene has CDR1 SGHTA and CDR2 FQGNSA. CDR3 protein: CASSLTGGTSLIQYF. As DNA, the CDR3 is TGTGCCAGCAGCTTAACCGGCGGGACTAGCCTCATTCAGTACTTC.

The chain employs TRBV5-5 and TRBJ1-2; D is unresolved. CDR1 is SGHKS, CDR2 YYEKEE, per germline (reference sequence). V lost 3 bases to trimming and J lost 5 bases, with 11 bases between them. The CDR3 has 13 residues. The CDR3 loop reads CASSSSGLYGYTF. DNA for the CDR3: TGTGCCAGCAGCTCATCAGGCCTGTATGGCTACACCTTC.

The V call is TRBV28, the J call TRBJ2-7, with 8 bases that match TRBD2. The CDR3 is 15 residues long. Germline CDR1 MDHEN, CDR2 SYDVKM. The V and J ends lost 3 bases and 6 bases, in that order; junction bases with no gene match: 10. As DNA, the CDR3 is TGTGCCAGCAGTTTCCCAGCGGGAGTTAGTGTCGAGCAGTACTTC. It encodes CASSFPAGVSVEQYF.

With regard to this clone: Mismatch with germline at one junction end may stem from a read error. The chain links TRBV5-1 to TRBJ2-7, with D uncertain. Per the germline V gene, CDR1 is SGHRS and CDR2 is YFSETQ. The CDR3 totals 14 residues. For the CDR3, the DNA is TGCGCCAGCAGCTTGGACAGAAACTCCAACGAGCAGTACTTC. As protein: CASSLDRNSNEQYF.

The rearrangement joins TRBV28 to TRBJ2-1; a possible D gene is TRBD2 (6 bases). This CDR3 has 13 residues. The V end lost 6 bases, the J end lost 4 bases, and 10 bases lay between the germline ends. Per the germline V gene, CDR1 is MDHEN and CDR2 is SYDVKM. Here the CDR3 reads CASRPGAYNEQFF. In DNA, the CDR3 is TGTGCCAGCAGGCCGGGAGCTTACAATGAGCAGTTCTTC.

The CDR3 is CASGLGRTETQYF. CDR3 sequence (DNA): TGTGCTAGTGGTTTGGGGCGAACGGAGACCCAGTACTTC. V gene TRBV12-5 combines with J gene TRBJ2-5; D gene ambiguous. Trimming pared 1 base from V and 5 bases from J, leaving 8 bases between. The CDR3 runs to 13 residues. The germline V gene has CDR1 LGHNT and CDR2 FRNRAP.

The chain carries TRBV6-7 and TRBJ2-7, with a tentative D call TRBD1 (6 bases). TRBV6-7 is noted as an ORF with a role that remains uncertain. The germline V and J ends were trimmed by 10 bases and 3 bases, with 22 bases remaining between them. This CDR3 comprises 15 residues. The CDR3 here is CAISNYRVGDYEQYF. The CDR3 DNA sequence: TGTGCCATCTCCAATTACAGGGTCGGGGACTACGAGCAGTACTTC.

This chain links TRBV19 with TRBJ1-5, with D maybe TRBD1 (6 bases). Germline V CDR1 and CDR2: LNHDA, SQIVND (reference sequence). Trimming removed 4 bases from V and 4 bases from J, with 17 bases in between. This CDR3 comprises 16 residues. The CDR3 DNA reads as TGTGCCAGTAGTACCCCCCCGTGGCAGGGGAATCAGCCCCAGCATTTT. Translating gives CASSTPPWQGNQPQHF.

The V gene is TRBV5-1, the J gene TRBJ2-7, with 7 bases identical to TRBD1. CDR1 is SGHRS, CDR2 YFSETQ, per germline. The CDR3 is 11 amino acids. The V gene end was trimmed by 4 bases and the J gene end by 10 bases; junction bases not matched to a gene: 5. The CDR3 nucleotides read TGCGCCAGCAGCCAAACAGGGGAACAGTACTTC. Translation gives CASSQTGEQYF.

The CDR3 loop reads CASSPADQQRTDTQYF. CDR3 DNA sequence: TGTGCCAGCAGCCCGGCCGACCAGCAACGCACAGATACGCAGTATTTT. The chain combines TRBV5-6 with TRBJ2-3; D is uncertain. Germline lookup yields CDR1 SGHDT and CDR2 YYEEEE. V was shortened by 4 bases and J by 1 base, with 16 bases between the two germline ends. The CDR3 is 16 residues long.

The J gene is TRBJ2-3, the V gene TRBV15, with D unclear. Germline CDR1 reads LNHNV; CDR2 reads YYDKDF (reference sequence). This CDR3 has 14 residues. The ends were cut back, 0 bases at V and 2 bases at J, with 6 bases in the middle. The CDR3 loop is CATSREKATDTQYF. CDR3 nucleotide sequence: TGTGCCACCAGCAGAGAGAAAGCCACAGATACGCAGTATTTT.

This chain links TRBV27 with TRBJ2-4; D is ambiguous. The CDR3 totals 14 residues. V lost 5 bases and J lost 3, with 11 bases in between. Germline V gives CDR1 MNHEY, CDR2 SMNVEV (reference sequence). The CDR3: CASSARVDKNIQYF. The CDR3 nucleotides are TGTGCCAGCAGTGCCCGAGTCGACAAAAACATTCAGTACTTC.

The rearrangement joins TRBV10-1 to TRBJ2-2; D is uncertain. The germline gives CDR1 WNHNN, CDR2 SYGVQD (reference sequence). This CDR3 spans 12 amino acids. V gave up 3 bases and J gave up 6 bases, with 5 bases separating them. CDR3 loop: CASSDRPGELFF. CDR3 nucleotide sequence: TGCGCCAGCAGTGACAGACCCGGGGAGCTGTTTTTT.

This clone occurred once. The CDR3 bases are TGTGCCAGCAGCACGGGACCGATGCTCTACGAGCAGTACTTC. Translation gives CASSTGPMLYEQYF. The gene calls are TRBV7-9 and TRBJ2-7, with D possibly being TRBD1 or TRBD2 (5 bases each). This CDR3 has 14 residues. V gave up 5 bases and J gave up 3 bases, with 14 bases separating them. CDR1 and CDR2 (germline): SEHNR, FQNEAQ (reference sequence).

The chain uses TRBV29-1 and TRBJ2-3; 9 nucleotides line up with TRBD1. Germline values: CDR1 SQVTM, CDR2 ANQGSEA. V lost 6 bases, J lost 4 bases, and 5 bases stayed unmatched. This CDR3 is built from 13 residues. CDR3 loop: CSVGQGVADTQYF. CDR3 bases: TGCAGCGTGGGACAGGGAGTTGCAGATACGCAGTATTTT.

In its sample, this clone was seen many times. The genes are TRBV7-9 and TRBJ2-2; 7 nucleotides line up with TRBD1. The CDR3 loop spans 18 amino acids. Germline-derived CDR1 and CDR2 are SEHNR and FQNEAQ (reference sequence). V dropped 5 bases and J dropped 4; count of bases not matched to a gene: 16. This CDR3 is CASSTRHEGAGGTGELFF. The CDR3 nucleotides read TGTGCCAGCAGCACCCGACATGAGGGGGCAGGGGGCACCGGGGAGCTGTTTTTT.

The J gene is TRBJ2-7, the V gene TRBV11-2; TRBD1 or TRBD2 may be the D gene (5 bases each). Germline V CDR1 and CDR2: SGHAT, FQNNGV. This CDR3 is built from 15 residues. Trimming removed 6 bases at V and 4 bases at J, with 19 bases between. The CDR3 reads CASSWDPGRNYEQYF. The CDR3 DNA follows: TGTGCCAGCAGTTGGGACCCGGGACGGAATTACGAGCAGTACTTC. The whole variable domain, remainder taken from reference TRBV11-2 and TRBJ2-7, is EAGVAQSPRYKIIEKRQSVAFWCNPISGHATLYWYQQILGQGPKLLIQFQNNGVVDDSQLPKDRFSAERLKGVDSTLKIQPAKLEDSAVYLCASSWDPGRNYEQYFGPGTRLTVT.

The chain couples TRBV10-3 to TRBJ1-1, with D possibly matching TRBD1 (5 bases). This CDR3 region has 16 residues. V was trimmed by 2 bases and J by 5 bases, leaving 18 bases between them. CDR1 is ENHRY and CDR2 is SYGVKD in the germline V gene. In DNA, the CDR3 is TGTGCCATCAGTGAGGGGGCGGCCGGAAGGAGGACTGAAGCTTTCTTT. It encodes CAISEGAAGRRTEAFF.

The chain joins TRBV10-3 to TRBJ1-2; tentatively, D is TRBD1 (5 bases). Trimming took off 10 bases at V and 5 bases at J, with 17 bases between the two ends. CDR1 and CDR2 from the germline V gene are ENHRY and SYGVKD. The CDR3 runs to 13 residues. The CDR3 DNA is TGTGCCACTGCCCAGACAGACCCTTATGGCTACACCTTC. This codes for CATAQTDPYGYTF.

This sequence joins TRBV7-9 and TRBJ1-4; possibly TRBD1 for D (5 bases). V was pared by 5 bases and J by 2 bases, with 15 bases between. Germline values: CDR1 SEHNR, CDR2 FQNEAQ (reference sequence). There are 16 residues in the CDR3. The CDR3 coding sequence is TGTGCCAGCAGCCTTCGGACCGGGGGGACTAATGAAAAACTGTTTTTT. Translation gives CASSLRTGGTNEKLFF.

J is TRBJ2-1 and V is TRBV7-9, with 9 bases aligning to TRBD2. V lost 1 base and J lost 8; bases outside the gene matches: 12. This CDR3 region has 17 residues. CDR1 SEHNR and CDR2 FQNEAQ come from the germline V gene (reference sequence). CDR3 amino acids: CASSLGAGGPYEDEQFF. CDR3 nucleotides: TGTGCCAGCAGCTTAGGTGCGGGAGGGCCTTATGAGGATGAGCAGTTCTTC.

V and J are TRBV5-4 and TRBJ2-7; 11 bases map to TRBD2. Germline trimming cut 3 bases from V and 2 bases from J; bases unmatched to any gene: 13. The CDR3 spans 18 residues. Germline CDR1 SGHNT, CDR2 YYREEE (reference sequence). CDR3 residues: CASSWHPLTSGVTYEQYF. As DNA, the CDR3 is TGTGCCAGCAGCTGGCACCCGCTGACTAGCGGGGTTACCTACGAGCAGTACTTC.